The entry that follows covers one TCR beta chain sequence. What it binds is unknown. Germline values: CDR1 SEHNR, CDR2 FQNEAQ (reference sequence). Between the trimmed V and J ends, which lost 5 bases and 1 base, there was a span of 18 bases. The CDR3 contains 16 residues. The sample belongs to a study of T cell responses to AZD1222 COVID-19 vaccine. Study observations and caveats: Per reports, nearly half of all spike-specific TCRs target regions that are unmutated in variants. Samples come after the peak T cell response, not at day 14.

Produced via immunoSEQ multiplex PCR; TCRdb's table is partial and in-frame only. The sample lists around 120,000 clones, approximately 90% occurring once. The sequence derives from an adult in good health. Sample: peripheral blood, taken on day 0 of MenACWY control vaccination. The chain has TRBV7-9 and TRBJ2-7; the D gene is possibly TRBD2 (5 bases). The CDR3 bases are TGTGCCAGCAGCCCCTTGGGAGCTGAGGGTTCCTACGAGCAGTACTTC. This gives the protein CASSPLGAEGSYEQYF. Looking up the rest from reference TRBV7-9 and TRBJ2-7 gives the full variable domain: DTGVSQNPRHKITKRGQNVTFRCDPISEHNRLYWYRQTLGQGPEFLTYFQNEAQLEKSRLLSDRFSAERPKGSFSTLEIQRTEQGDSAMYLCASSPLGAEGSYEQYFGPGTRLTVT.